The 26 T cell receptor beta chains below all came from one sample that was sequenced in a study of identical twins. Each CDR3 protein is one row after TCRdb ran MiXCR on the 5' RACE reads. Of just under 550,000 distinct CDR3 sequences listed, over 12% are singletons. This sample was shared with a second study, whose subject was yellow fever vaccine responses in identical twins.

The sample consisted of CD4+ T cells sorted from blood. Receptors originate from a woman aged 18 to 35 in good health.

V is TRBV20-1 and J is TRBJ2-1; 8 bases are a match to TRBD2. CDR1 is DFQATT and CDR2 is SNEGSKA in the germline V gene (reference sequence). CDR3 length equals 15 residues. V dropped 4 bases and J dropped 7; count of bases not matched to a gene: 12. CDR3 sequence: CSAITGGLEVNEQFF. For the CDR3, the DNA is TGCAGTGCTATTACGGGGGGGCTTGAGGTTAATGAGCAGTTCTTC.

This clonotype was seen more than once but under ten times. This chain links TRBV12-3 or TRBV12-4 with TRBJ1-1, with 9 bases aligning to TRBD1. The CDR3 has 13 amino acids. The J segment lost 6 bases and the V segment lost 6 bases, leaving 5 bases of the junction unmatched. CDR3: CASRRQGGAEAFF. DNA for the CDR3: TGTGCCAGCAGGCGACAGGGGGGCGCTGAAGCTTTCTTT.

This clonotype was seen more than once but under ten times. J is TRBJ1-1 and V is TRBV28, with unresolved D. Germline V CDR1 and CDR2: MDHEN, SYDVKM. V was trimmed by 6 bases and J by 2 bases, leaving 13 bases between them. There are 14 residues in the CDR3. The DNA of the CDR3 is TGTGCCAGCAGCCACAGTGCGGGTAACACTGAAGCTTTCTTT. Encoded protein: CASSHSAGNTEAFF. Combining the CDR3 with reference TRBV28 and TRBJ1-1 gives the whole variable domain DVKVTQSSRYLVKRTGEKVFLECVQDMDHENMFWYRQDPGLGLRLIYFSYDVKMKEKGDIPEGYSVSREKKERFSLILESASTNQTSMYLCASSHSAGNTEAFFGQGTRLTVV.

This clonotype has only a few counts. The chain has TRBV29-1 and TRBJ2-5; the D is unclear. The CDR3 covers 13 residues. The germline V and J ends were trimmed by 3 bases and 3 bases, with 11 bases remaining between them. CDR1 and CDR2 (germline): SQVTM, ANQGSEA. The CDR3 spells CSVDGLAKETQYF. In DNA form, the CDR3 reads TGCAGCGTTGATGGGTTAGCCAAAGAGACCCAGTACTTC.

Ten or more counts support this clonotype. The rearrangement uses TRBV4-1 and TRBJ2-7, with 10 bases that match TRBD1. The CDR3 loop spans 14 amino acids. Trimming took 4 bases from V and 1 from J; bases not matched to a gene: 1. CDR1 MGHRA and CDR2 YSYEKL come from the germline V gene. The DNA for the CDR3 is TGCGCCAGCAGCCGGGACAGGGGATCCTACGAGCAGTACTTC. It translates to CASSRDRGSYEQYF.

This clonotype has a handful of counts. The rearrangement joins TRBV11-2 to TRBJ2-5, with 11 positions matching TRBD2. CDR1 and CDR2 (germline): SGHAT, FQNNGV. V was clipped by 5 bases and J by 3 bases; unmatched bases: 8. There are 16 residues in the CDR3. CDR3 bases: TGTGCCAGCAGCCAGTGGGGTAGCGGGGGGGAAGAGACCCAGTACTTC. Translated: CASSQWGSGGEETQYF. The complete variable domain, with remaining parts taken from reference TRBV11-2 and TRBJ2-5, reads EAGVAQSPRYKIIEKRQSVAFWCNPISGHATLYWYQQILGQGPKLLIQFQNNGVVDDSQLPKDRFSAERLKGVDSTLKIQPAKLEDSAVYLCASSQWGSGGEETQYFGPGTRLLVL.

This clonotype was picked up a small number of times. This chain uses TRBV20-1 with TRBJ2-1; D not resolved. The CDR3 consists of 12 residues. Germline V gene sequence: CDR1 DFQATT, CDR2 SNEGSKA (reference sequence). V was trimmed by 3 bases and J by 3 bases, leaving 6 bases between them. The chain's CDR3 is CSASRNYNEQFF. The CDR3 coding sequence is TGCAGTGCTAGCAGAAACTACAATGAGCAGTTCTTC.

This clonotype was observed a few times. The chain combines TRBV3-1 with TRBJ2-2; D is possibly TRBD1 (6 bases). Deletions cut 2 bases from V and 0 bases from J, with 7 bases between. Germline values: CDR1 LGHDT, CDR2 YNNKEL (reference sequence). The CDR3 totals 15 residues. DNA for the CDR3: TGTGCCAGCAGCCAACACAGGGCGAACACCGGGGAGCTGTTTTTT. This translates into CASSQHRANTGELFF. Drawing the rest from reference TRBV3-1 and TRBJ2-2, the complete variable domain is DTAVSQTPKYLVTQMGNDKSIKCEQNLGHDTMYWYKQDSKKFLKIMFSYNNKELIINETVPNRFSPKSPDKAHLNLHINSLELGDSAVYFCASSQHRANTGELFFGEGSRLTVL.

This clonotype has a handful of counts. This rearrangement joins TRBV2 to TRBJ2-7; TRBD2 might be the D (6 bases). The CDR3 runs to 11 residues. CDR1 SNHLY and CDR2 FYNNEI come from the germline V gene. The V and J ends lost 3 bases and 13 bases respectively, with 13 bases between them. CDR3 protein: CASSERDFLYF. CDR3 nucleotide sequence: TGTGCCAGCAGTGAGAGGGACTTTCTCTACTTC.

The chain combines TRBV5-1 with TRBJ1-6, with a possible D match to TRBD1 (5 bases). Looked up from germline, CDR1 is SGHRS and CDR2 is YFSETQ. CDR3 length: 17 amino acids. V was cut by 0 bases and J by 2 bases, with 12 bases left in between. CDR3 region: CASSLGDSGPYNSPLHF. The CDR3 DNA reads as TGCGCCAGCAGCTTGGGAGACAGCGGGCCCTATAATTCACCCCTCCACTTT.

The chain uses TRBV5-1 and TRBJ2-3, with 11 bases fitting TRBD1. Germline V lookup: CDR1 SGHRS, CDR2 YFSETQ. The CDR3 has 15 amino acids. Trimming at V came to 4 bases and at J to 3 bases, leaving 4 bases not matched to a gene. CDR3 sequence (DNA): TGCGCCAGCAGCGTAGGGACAGGGGGAACAGATACGCAGTATTTT. This sequence encodes CASSVGTGGTDTQYF.

The V gene is TRBV10-3, the J gene TRBJ2-1, with 12 bases matching TRBD2. The CDR3 consists of 17 residues. J was trimmed by 0 bases and V by 0 bases; bases with no gene match: 0. Germline V gene data show CDR1 as ENHRY and CDR2 as SYGVKD. The CDR3 loop is CAISESTSGSSYNEQFF. Here the CDR3 DNA reads TGTGCCATCAGTGAGTCGACTAGCGGGAGCTCCTACAATGAGCAGTTCTTC.

CDR3 DNA: TGTGCCAGCAGCCCCGACACTCCATACGAGCAGTACTTC. This translates into CASSPDTPYEQYF. This chain uses TRBV7-9 with TRBJ2-7, with unresolved D. V shed 5 bases and J shed 4 bases, with 12 bases lying between them. Germline V lookup: CDR1 SEHNR, CDR2 FQNEAQ (reference sequence). The CDR3 runs 13 residues.

The sample holds a few counts of this clonotype. The gene calls are TRBV2 and TRBJ2-4, with 9 positions matching TRBD1. V lost 6 bases to trimming and J lost 6 bases; unmatched junction nucleotides: 15. Germline lookup yields CDR1 SNHLY and CDR2 FYNNEI. The CDR3 is made up of 17 amino acids. The DNA for the CDR3 is TGTGCCAGCAGCCGCATGAAGGGACAGGGATTAGTAAACATTCAGTACTTC. This sequence encodes CASSRMKGQGLVNIQYF.

The gene calls are TRBV5-1 and TRBJ2-1, with 12 nucleotides matching TRBD2. The germline V gene encodes CDR1 SGHRS and CDR2 YFSETQ. The CDR3 has 19 amino acids. V gave up 3 bases and J gave up 2 bases; unmatched junction bases: 12. DNA for the CDR3: TGCGCCAGCAGCTCAGGACTAGCGGGATTAAAGAGGCCCTACAATGAGCAGTTCTTC. It is translated as CASSSGLAGLKRPYNEQFF.

This sequence joins TRBV18 and TRBJ2-3, with TRBD1 as a possible D gene (5 bases). V was pared by 6 bases and J by 4 bases, with 11 bases between. The CDR3 is 13 amino acids. Germline loops: CDR1 KGHSH, CDR2 LQKENI. Here the CDR3 DNA reads TGTGCCAGCTCTCCAAGACAGTCAGATACGCAGTATTTT. Translated: CASSPRQSDTQYF. Using reference TRBV18 and TRBJ2-3 for the parts outside the CDR3, the full variable domain is NAGVMQNPRHLVRRRGQEARLRCSPMKGHSHVYWYRQLPEEGLKFMVYLQKENIIDESGMPKERFSAEFPKEGPSILRIQQVVRGDSAAYFCASSPRQSDTQYFGPGTRLTVL.

This clonotype was seen only a few times. The chain combines TRBV7-9 with TRBJ2-5, with D hard to call. The CDR3 is 15 residues long. Germline values: CDR1 SEHNR, CDR2 FQNEAQ (reference sequence). Trimming took 0 bases from V and 5 from J, leaving 13 bases between them. The CDR3 bases are TGTGCCAGCAGCTTAGCGACGGGTTTTGTGGAGACCCAGTACTTC. This codes for CASSLATGFVETQYF. The full variable domain, its missing parts supplied by reference TRBV7-9 and TRBJ2-5, is DTGVSQNPRHKITKRGQNVTFRCDPISEHNRLYWYRQTLGQGPEFLTYFQNEAQLEKSRLLSDRFSAERPKGSFSTLEIQRTEQGDSAMYLCASSLATGFVETQYFGPGTRLLVL.

This clonotype was counted between two and nine times. The J gene is TRBJ1-1, the V gene TRBV14; D not certain. Germline V lookup: CDR1 SGHDN, CDR2 FVKESK. This CDR3 is built from 13 residues. The germline V and J ends were trimmed by 3 bases and 1 base, with 6 bases remaining between them. CDR3: CASSQIRNTEAFF. CDR3 in DNA: TGTGCCAGCAGCCAGATAAGGAACACTGAAGCTTTCTTT. The full variable domain, completed using reference TRBV14 and TRBJ1-1, is EAGVTQFPSHSVIEKGQTVTLRCDPISGHDNLYWYRRVMGKEIKFLLHFVKESKQDESGMPNNRFLAERTGGTYSTLKVQPAELEDSGVYFCASSQIRNTEAFFGQGTRLTVV.

The rearrangement links TRBV4-2 to TRBJ2-1; D perhaps matches TRBD2 (6 bases). V lost 0 bases and J 3 bases, leaving 12 bases between the germline ends. This CDR3 is built from 16 residues. CDR1 LGHNA and CDR2 YNFKEQ come from the germline V gene. This chain's CDR3 is CASSQDWGGNYNEQFF. The CDR3 DNA follows: TGTGCCAGCAGCCAAGATTGGGGCGGGAACTACAATGAGCAGTTCTTC.

Concerning this clonotype itself: Lacking the conserved final phenylalanine or tryptophan, this CDR3 likely reflects a read error. The chain recombines TRBV5-6 with TRBJ1-2; D perhaps matches TRBD1 (5 bases). Germline V gene data show CDR1 as SGHDT and CDR2 as YYEEEE. This CDR3 has 13 amino acids. V lost 6 bases, J lost 5 bases, and 14 bases lay in between. In DNA form, the CDR3 reads TGTGCCAGCATGAGGAGACAGATTTATGGCTACACCAAC. Its protein product is CASMRRQIYGYTN.

The gene calls are TRBV3-1 and TRBJ2-1; 9 positions agree with TRBD2. Germline CDR1 and CDR2: LGHDT and YNNKEL (reference sequence). The CDR3 loop spans 16 amino acids. V was clipped by 4 bases and J by 4 bases; unmatched bases: 8. The CDR3 DNA is TGTGCCAGCAGCCTCCTGGCGGGGGGGCTGTACAATGAGCAGTTCTTC. This translates into CASSLLAGGLYNEQFF.

In this sample, this clonotype turned up once. The rearrangement joins TRBV28 to TRBJ2-5; D not resolved. The CDR3 is 11 residues long. V was clipped by 9 bases and J by 7 bases, with 12 bases between them. CDR1 is MDHEN, CDR2 SYDVKM, per germline. CDR3 loop: CASPSSGTQYF. DNA of the CDR3: TGTGCCAGTCCCTCATCTGGGACCCAGTACTTC.

This chain links TRBV5-1 with TRBJ2-2; TRBD2 might be the D (6 bases). Germline-derived CDR1 and CDR2 are SGHRS and YFSETQ. This CDR3 has 16 residues. Trimming left V 2 bases short and J 0 bases short, with 11 bases between. CDR3 DNA: TGCGCCAGCAGCTTTGCGGGGTACACGAACACCGGGGAGCTGTTTTTT. This sequence encodes CASSFAGYTNTGELFF.

This clonotype was seen more than once but under ten times. The genes are TRBV29-1 and TRBJ2-1; 8 nucleotides line up with TRBD2. CDR1 and CDR2 from the germline V gene are SQVTM and ANQGSEA. V lost 4 bases to trimming and J lost 7 bases; unmatched junction nucleotides: 18. This CDR3 comprises 17 residues. CDR3 nucleotide sequence: TGCAGCGTTGCGGGGGGGGCGATTTTCGGGAGTTGGAATGAGCAGTTCTTC. Translated, it gives CSVAGGAIFGSWNEQFF.

CDR3 nucleotide sequence: TGCAGTGCAACAGGGGGAATTCAGCCCCAGCATTTT. Encoded protein: CSATGGIQPQHF. This sequence joins TRBV20-1 and TRBJ1-5; 8 nucleotides agree with TRBD1. After removal of 6 bases from V and 6 bases from J, the junction contained 4 bases not matched to a gene. This CDR3 comprises 12 residues. CDR1 is DFQATT and CDR2 is SNEGSKA in the germline V gene (reference sequence).

The rearrangement links TRBV20-1 to TRBJ1-1; D is undetermined. CDR1 and CDR2 from the germline V gene are DFQATT and SNEGSKA (reference sequence). This CDR3 has 13 amino acids. Between the trimmed V and J ends, which lost 0 bases and 7 bases, there was a span of 12 bases. The DNA for the CDR3 is TGCAGTGCTAGAGATATTGGCTCGGGTGAAGCTTTCTTT. Translating it yields CSARDIGSGEAFF.